This TCR beta chain was retrieved from a study of cytomegalovirus exposure and HLA in healthy donors. General study points: Looking again later, the authors saw that most CMV-associated TCR beta chains seemed HLA-restricted. As was reported, the classifier diagnosed cytomegalovirus status with high specificity and sensitivity.

CDR1 and CDR2 (germline): SEHNR, FQNEAQ (reference sequence). Trimming took off 2 bases at V and 4 bases at J, with 9 bases between the two ends. This CDR3 has 15 residues. This clone turned up a few times. Its antigen is as yet unknown. In the PCR, 60 Vbeta and 13 Jbeta primers were used. Method: immunoSEQ multiplex PCR; TCRdb's copy keeps in-frame clones and lacks some. The data show under 150,000 clones, with over 8% seen just once and less than 2% held by the top ten. Source material: PBMCs. The V and J genes are TRBV7-9 and TRBJ2-6, with a weak D call TRBD2 (6 bases). This receptor was identified in a male donor in good health and CMV-seronegative. DNA for the CDR3: TGTGCCAGCAGCTTACCGGGGGTCGGGGCCAACGTCCTGACTTTC. This gives the protein CASSLPGVGANVLTF. The full variable domain, completed using reference TRBV7-9 and TRBJ2-6, is DTGVSQNPRHKITKRGQNVTFRCDPISEHNRLYWYRQTLGQGPEFLTYFQNEAQLEKSRLLSDRFSAERPKGSFSTLEIQRTEQGDSAMYLCASSLPGVGANVLTFGAGSRLTVL.